Here is one T cell receptor (beta chain) with its context. Its cognate antigen is unknown. This sample stems from a study of T cell responses to AZD1222 COVID-19 vaccine. Whole-study results and caveats: The repertoires were collected only after the peak T cell response. Spike-specific TCR breadth rose after two AZD1222 doses, and depth rose as well. As reported, nearly half of all spike-specific TCRs target variant regions that are unmutated. Donors were chiefly white British, with a greater number of females, and clonal diversity was perhaps underestimated.

The method was immunoSEQ multiplex PCR; TCRdb's version includes in-frame clones alone and lacks a portion of them. The table has some 150,000 clones, about 91% seen once. The CDR3 runs to 13 residues. Losses at the gene ends were 3 bases for V and 8 bases for J; bases not matched to a gene: 1. Germline CDR1 reads SGHNT; CDR2 reads YENEEA. V is TRBV11-3 and J is TRBJ1-6, with 7 bases lining up with TRBD1. The sequence was collected from an adult in good health. The specimen was peripheral blood, collected on day 0 of MenACWY control vaccination. CDR3 sequence reads: CASSFGQDSPLHF. The CDR3 DNA sequence: TGTGCCAGCAGCTTTGGACAGGATTCACCCCTCCACTTT. Based on the CDR3 plus reference TRBV11-3 and TRBJ1-6, the full variable domain is EAGVVQSPRYKIIEKKQPVAFWCNPISGHNTLYWYLQNLGQGPELLIRYENEEAVDDSQLPKDRFSAERLKGVDSTLKIQPAELGDSAVYLCASSFGQDSPLHFGNGTRLTVT.